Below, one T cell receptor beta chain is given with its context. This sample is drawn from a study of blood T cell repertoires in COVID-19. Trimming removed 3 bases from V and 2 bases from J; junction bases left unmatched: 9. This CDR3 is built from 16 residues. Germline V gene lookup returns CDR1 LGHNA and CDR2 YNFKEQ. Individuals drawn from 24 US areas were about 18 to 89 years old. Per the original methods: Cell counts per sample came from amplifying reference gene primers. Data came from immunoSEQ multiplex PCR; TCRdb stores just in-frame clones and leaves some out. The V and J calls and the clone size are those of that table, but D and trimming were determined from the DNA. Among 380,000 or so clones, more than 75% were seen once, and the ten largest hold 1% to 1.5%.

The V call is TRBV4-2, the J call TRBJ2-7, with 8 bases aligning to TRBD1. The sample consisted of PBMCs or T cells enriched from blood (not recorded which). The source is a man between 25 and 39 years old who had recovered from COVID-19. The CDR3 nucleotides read TGTGCCAGCAGCCACCCCTTCCGGACAGGGCCCTACGAGCAGTACTTC. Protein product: CASSHPFRTGPYEQYF.